These 26 T cell receptor beta chains originate from one sample sequenced in a study of neoadjuvant nivolumab and ipilimumab in lung cancer. TCRdb keeps only in-frame clones here, not all; method: immunoSEQ multiplex PCR. The profile covers about 550 clones, with roughly nine tenths appearing a single time and approximately 3.2% taken by the ten largest. The source was tumor tissue, collected before neoadjuvant nivolumab, alone or with ipilimumab. The receptors were sampled from an adult with non-small cell lung cancer. Some clones in this sample may be carry-over from other donors' samples.

The chain recombines TRBV7-9 with TRBJ2-2, with TRBD2 as a possible D gene (5 bases). The length of the CDR3 is 15 residues. V lost 7 bases, J lost 1 base, and 13 bases lay in between. Germline V gene sequence: CDR1 SEHNR, CDR2 FQNEAQ (reference sequence). The CDR3 loop is CASTPTGKNTGELFF. In DNA, the CDR3 is TGTGCCAGCACTCCCACGGGGAAGAACACCGGGGAGCTGTTTTTT. The variable domain in full, completed from reference TRBV7-9 and TRBJ2-2, reads DTGVSQNPRHKITKRGQNVTFRCDPISEHNRLYWYRQTLGQGPEFLTYFQNEAQLEKSRLLSDRFSAERPKGSFSTLEIQRTEQGDSAMYLCASTPTGKNTGELFFGEGSRLTVL.

V is TRBV27 and J is TRBJ2-3, with D unresolved. Trimming pared 7 bases from V and 2 bases from J, leaving 13 bases between. The germline V gene encodes CDR1 MNHEY and CDR2 SMNVEV (reference sequence). The CDR3 runs 14 residues. The CDR3 region is CASKSRDYTDTQYF. CDR3 DNA sequence: TGTGCCAGCAAGTCTAGAGATTACACAGATACGCAGTATTTT.

This clone was seen just once. CDR3 protein: CAISEGTGKWYEQYF. Written as DNA, the CDR3 is TGTGCCATCAGTGAGGGGACAGGGAAGTGGTACGAGCAGTACTTC. The chain uses TRBV10-3 and TRBJ2-7; 9 positions match TRBD1. Trimming removed 2 bases from V and 4 bases from J; junction bases left unmatched: 6. The length of the CDR3 is 15 residues. Per germline, CDR1 ENHRY and CDR2 SYGVKD.

The rearrangement links TRBV6-5 to TRBJ1-1, with TRBD1 as a possible D gene (5 bases). Germline-derived CDR1 and CDR2 are MNHEY and SVGAGI. This CDR3 region has 14 residues. Trimming took off 8 bases at V and 0 bases at J, with 13 bases between the two ends. CDR3 sequence: CASFPGTVNTEAFF. CDR3 DNA sequence: TGTGCCAGCTTCCCCGGGACGGTGAACACTGAAGCTTTCTTT.

The table lists this clone with a count of one. The chain employs TRBV7-3 and TRBJ2-3; D is ambiguous. The CDR3 length is 13 residues. Trimming took off 3 bases at V and 2 bases at J, with 6 bases between the two ends. CDR1 and CDR2 from the germline V gene are SGHTA and FQGTGA. CDR3 amino acids: CASSFAPTDTQYF. CDR3 sequence (DNA): TGTGCCAGCAGCTTTGCCCCCACAGATACGCAGTATTTT.

The chain couples TRBV11-2 to TRBJ2-7, with D perhaps matching TRBD2 (6 bases). Trimming stripped 1 base from V and 1 base from J, with 11 bases between. The CDR3 is made up of 15 amino acids. CDR1 and CDR2 from the germline V gene are SGHAT and FQNNGV. Here the CDR3 reads CASSLGGTSSYEQYF. In nucleotides, the CDR3 is TGTGCCAGCAGCTTAGGGGGGACTTCATCCTACGAGCAGTACTTC.

Only a few counts were recorded for this clone. This chain uses TRBV6-5 with TRBJ2-1, with a weak D call TRBD1 (5 bases). The V gene's germline CDR1 is MNHEY and CDR2 SVGAGI. With 5 bases removed from V and 0 bases from J, the gap between germline ends came to 8 bases. The CDR3 length is 14 residues. DNA for the CDR3: TGTGCCAGCAGTCGACAGAGCTCCTACAATGAGCAGTTCTTC. Its translation: CASSRQSSYNEQFF.

J is TRBJ2-5 and V is TRBV20-1; D remains ambiguous. Germline CDR1 reads DFQATT; CDR2 reads SNEGSKA (reference sequence). The CDR3 covers 10 residues. V dropped 2 bases and J dropped 2 bases, with 0 bases sitting between them. CDR3 amino acids: CSARQETQYF. CDR3 DNA sequence: TGCAGTGCTAGACAAGAGACCCAGTACTTC.

The CDR3, as DNA: TGTGCCAGCAGTGACGGGACTGACCCCAGGTCCTACAATGAGCAGTTCTTC. The encoded protein is CASSDGTDPRSYNEQFF. The chain employs TRBV25-1 and TRBJ2-1, with D perhaps matching TRBD2 (6 bases). Trimming stripped 3 bases from V and 1 base from J, with 16 bases between. Per the germline V gene, CDR1 is MGHDK and CDR2 is SYGVNS. The CDR3 is made up of 17 amino acids.

CDR3 coding DNA: TGTGCCAGCAGTTACTCGTTGACAGGGGGCGCCTACGAGCAGTACTTC. Its protein product is CASSYSLTGGAYEQYF. V gene TRBV6-5 combines with J gene TRBJ2-7, with 10 bases identical to TRBD1. V was clipped by 0 bases and J by 2 bases; unmatched bases: 4. The germline V gene encodes CDR1 MNHEY and CDR2 SVGAGI. CDR3 length: 16 amino acids.

The chain has TRBV9 and TRBJ2-3; 7 bases fit TRBD1. The CDR3 extends over 16 amino acids. Germline V lookup: CDR1 SGDLS, CDR2 YYNGEE. V lost 0 bases and J lost 4; bases outside the gene matches: 8. The CDR3 DNA reads as TGTGCCAGCAGCGTAGCATCAGGGGGTAACGCAGATACGCAGTATTTT. It specifies CASSVASGGNADTQYF.

This chain joins TRBV4-1 and TRBJ1-2, with TRBD1 matching over 8 bases. Unmatched junction bases numbered 12, after V lost 0 bases and J lost 3 bases. The CDR3 has 18 amino acids. Germline assignment: CDR1 MGHRA and CDR2 YSYEKL. CDR3 amino acids: CASSQEPILDRVYYGYTF. The CDR3 region has the DNA TGCGCCAGCAGCCAAGAGCCTATTCTGGACAGGGTATACTATGGCTACACCTTC.

This clone was observed once. The CDR3 protein is CASSPTRLKAHPNEQFF. Written as DNA, the CDR3 is TGTGCCAGCTCACCAACGCGACTCAAGGCCCACCCCAATGAGCAGTTCTTC. The chain joins TRBV18 to TRBJ2-1, with D unresolved. V was clipped by 2 bases and J by 6 bases, with 20 bases between them. This CDR3 spans 17 amino acids. CDR1 is KGHSH, CDR2 LQKENI, per germline.

This chain links TRBV6-5 with TRBJ1-3; the D gene is possibly TRBD1 (6 bases). V was pared by 5 bases and J by 4 bases, with 9 bases between. Germline values: CDR1 MNHEY, CDR2 SVGAGI. This CDR3 spans 13 amino acids. The CDR3 here is CASSRGTGNTIYF. DNA of the CDR3: TGTGCCAGCAGTCGGGGGACAGGAAACACCATATATTTT.

V is TRBV6-6 and J is TRBJ1-2; 7 bases are shared with TRBD1. V lost 10 bases, J lost 0 bases, and 5 bases stayed unmatched. The CDR3 runs 13 residues. In germline, CDR1 is MNHNY, CDR2 SVGAGI (reference sequence). CDR3 in amino acids: CATGTESNYGYTF. The CDR3 DNA sequence: TGTGCCACCGGGACAGAATCTAACTATGGCTACACCTTC.

As regards this clone: Relative to the germline gene, one junction end is altered; a read error may explain this. The V gene is TRBV18, the J gene TRBJ2-1, with a weak D call TRBD2 (6 bases). The CDR3 totals 15 residues. Germline CDR1 and CDR2: KGHSH and LQKENI. The CDR3 spells CASSPPASAAYEQFF. The DNA of the CDR3 is TGTGCCAGCTCACCACCTGCTAGCGCGGCCTATGAGCAATTCTTC. Full variable domain (outside the CDR3, taken from reference TRBV18 and TRBJ2-1): NAGVMQNPRHLVRRRGQEARLRCSPMKGHSHVYWYRQLPEEGLKFMVYLQKENIIDESGMPKERFSAEFPKEGPSILRIQQVVRGDSAAYFCASSPPASAAYEQFFGPGTRLTVL.

J is TRBJ1-1 and V is TRBV5-1, with 9 bases that match TRBD1. The CDR3 consists of 14 residues. Unmatched junction bases numbered 5, after V lost 3 bases and J lost 5 bases. Germline V CDR1 and CDR2: SGHRS, YFSETQ. CDR3 coding DNA: TGCGCCAGCAGCTCACAGGGGGCTGGTACTGAAGCTTTCTTT. Its translation: CASSSQGAGTEAFF.

Written as DNA, the CDR3 is TGTGCCAGCAGCTTAGGTACAGGTCCTTCCTACGAGCAGTACTTC. Its protein product is CASSLGTGPSYEQYF. The V call is TRBV11-2, the J call TRBJ2-7; tentative D call: TRBD1 (5 bases). The CDR3 runs to 15 residues. V was clipped by 1 base and J by 1 base, with 11 bases between them. Germline CDR1 SGHAT, CDR2 FQNNGV.

The chain combines TRBV19 with TRBJ2-5, with D tentatively TRBD2 (5 bases). V gave up 5 bases and J gave up 4 bases, with 23 bases separating them. CDR1 is LNHDA and CDR2 is SQIVND in the germline V gene (reference sequence). The CDR3 is 17 amino acids. Written as DNA, the CDR3 is TGTGCCAGTAGTCCTATCCGAGGAGGTGGGGTGCGAGAGACCCAGTACTTC. Its translation is CASSPIRGGGVRETQYF.

This sequence joins TRBV19 and TRBJ1-1; D call uncertain. Deletions cut 6 bases from V and 1 base from J, with 12 bases between. Germline V gene lookup returns CDR1 LNHDA and CDR2 SQIVND (reference sequence). This CDR3 has 14 amino acids. CDR3 loop: CASSPGRANTEAFF. The CDR3 region has the DNA TGTGCCAGTAGCCCCGGACGGGCGAACACTGAAGCTTTCTTT.

CDR3 sequence (DNA): TGTGCCAGCAGGAAGGGTGGGGAAAAACTGTTTTTT. The encoded protein is CASRKGGEKLFF. The V gene is TRBV6-5, the J gene TRBJ1-4; D is unclear. Looked up from germline, CDR1 is MNHEY and CDR2 is SVGAGI. Trimming left V 6 bases short and J 8 bases short, with 10 bases between. The CDR3 runs to 12 residues.

This chain connects TRBV4-3 to TRBJ1-5; no clear D. The CDR3 is 15 residues long. Deletions cut 1 base from V and 0 bases from J, with 7 bases between. Germline assignment: CDR1 LGHNA and CDR2 YSLEER. The CDR3 protein is CASSQGYNSNQPQHF. CDR3 sequence (DNA): TGCGCCAGCAGCCAAGGGTATAATAGCAATCAGCCCCAGCATTTT.

This clone was picked up a small number of times. The chain is built from TRBV20-1 and TRBJ2-3; TRBD2 aligns across 7 bases. V was clipped by 3 bases and J by 15 bases; unmatched bases: 6. CDR3 size: 10 residues. CDR1 and CDR2 (germline): DFQATT, SNEGSKA (reference sequence). CDR3 coding DNA: TGCAGTGCTAGTCGGTCTAGCGGATATTTT. Translating it yields CSASRSSGYF.

A note on this clone: One end of the junction does not line up with germline, which may come from a read error. V gene TRBV18 combines with J gene TRBJ2-1; D gene uncertain. CDR1 KGHSH and CDR2 LQKENI come from the germline V gene. There are 12 residues in the CDR3. The chain's CDR3 is CAGSPVGNEQFF. Here the CDR3 DNA reads TGTGCCGGCTCCCCGGTGGGTAATGAGCAGTTCTTC.

V usage is TRBV19 and J usage is TRBJ1-1; D not resolved. The CDR3 loop spans 13 amino acids. Trimming removed 7 bases at V and 5 bases at J, with 14 bases between. Germline assignment: CDR1 LNHDA and CDR2 SQIVND (reference sequence). CDR3 bases: TGTGCCAGTAATGTAGCGATGGGGACTGAAGCTTTCTTT. Translated, it gives CASNVAMGTEAFF.

The chain has TRBV5-6 and TRBJ2-3; TRBD2 matches at 13 bases. This CDR3 contains 16 residues. V was pared by 5 bases and J by 4 bases, with 7 bases of the junction left unmatched. The germline gives CDR1 SGHDT, CDR2 YYEEEE. The CDR3 here is CASRLAGGPGADTQYF. The CDR3 nucleotides are TGTGCCAGCAGACTAGCGGGAGGGCCGGGGGCAGATACGCAGTATTTT.